One T cell receptor (beta chain) is described in this entry. Distinct nucleotide sequences in the sample also encode this CDR3. Trimming cost V 6 bases and J 2 bases, with 11 bases left between them. The germline CDR1 and CDR2 sequences are LNHDA and SQIVND (reference sequence). The CDR3 consists of 13 residues. Sorted subsets were amplified in replicate PCRs using about 200 ng DNA, about 30,000 T cell genomes. Libraries were prepared by immunoSEQ multiplex PCR; TCRdb keeps only in-frame clonotypes and omits some of them. The sample lists millions of clones; 95% were seen once. The sample is drawn from a study of shared clonotypes between healthy human individuals. Study information: Donor ages ranged 18 to 49 years: two women, a few men.

Adult donors, all healthy and HIV-negative, had no recent acute infections or vaccinations. Nashville, Tennessee was home to all donors, who were Caucasian adults. This TCR was recovered from a man aged 18 to 35 in good health. The sample consisted of naive CD4+ T cells sorted from blood. Subset indicated: CD45RA+ positively selected. This chain joins TRBV19 and TRBJ2-7; D may be TRBD1 or TRBD2 (5 bases each). This chain's CDR3 is CASRGDRTYEQYF. The CDR3 DNA reads TGTGCCAGTAGAGGGGACCGCACCTACGAGCAGTACTTC.